One and the same sample provided the 30 T cell receptor beta chains below, sequenced in a study of molecular identifiers for immune sequencing clone quantification. TCRdb reprocessed the PCR reads via MiXCR and lists one record per CDR3 protein. The profile shows hundreds of thousands of distinct CDR3 sequences, 20% to 25% of them singletons. Sequencing was performed on naive CD8+ T cells from blood, with Jurkat cell RNA spiked in. The subset: FACS-sorted CD8+CD4-CCR7+CD45RA+ naive T cells. Receptors originate from a human donor in good health. Some libraries in this study had Jurkat cell RNA spiked in.

This clonotype was seen just once. The conserved phenylalanine or tryptophan is not found at the CDR3 terminus, so this likely reflects a read error. This chain links TRBV30 with TRBJ2-5; the D gene is possibly TRBD1 (6 bases). Trimming removed 3 bases from V and 4 bases from J, with 12 bases in between. Germline V gene lookup returns CDR1 GTSNPN and CDR2 SVGIG (reference sequence). The CDR3 is made up of 13 amino acids. Here the CDR3 DNA reads TGTGCCTGGAGGGAAGGGGGAGTAGAGACCCAGTACCTC. It yields the protein CAWREGGVETQYL.

Ten or more counts support this clonotype. CDR3 in amino acids: CSVVSGSTEAFF. The CDR3 DNA sequence: TGCAGCGTTGTCTCGGGGAGCACTGAAGCTTTCTTT. The V gene is TRBV29-1, the J gene TRBJ1-1, with D hard to call. The CDR3 spans 12 residues. V was shortened by 4 bases and J by 4 bases, with 10 bases between the two germline ends. Germline V gene data show CDR1 as SQVTM and CDR2 as ANQGSEA.

This clonotype was picked up many times. The chain joins TRBV7-9 to TRBJ2-3, with 7 bases aligning to TRBD1. Germline V gene data show CDR1 as SEHNR and CDR2 as FQNEAQ (reference sequence). This CDR3 has 14 residues. Trimming cost V 4 bases and J 2 bases; bases outside gene matches: 3. In DNA form, the CDR3 reads TGTGCCAGCAGCTCTACAGGGGACACAGATACGCAGTATTTT. Translating gives CASSSTGDTDTQYF.

This clonotype came up many times. The chain combines TRBV5-1 with TRBJ2-5; no clear D. CDR3 length: 13 amino acids. The V gene's germline CDR1 is SGHRS and CDR2 YFSETQ. V lost 0 bases, J lost 5 bases, and 8 bases lay in between. CDR3 sequence reads: CASSLGTDETQYF. CDR3 DNA: TGCGCCAGCAGCTTGGGTACGGACGAGACCCAGTACTTC.

This clonotype appeared many times. This rearrangement joins TRBV20-1 to TRBJ2-7; D gene ambiguous. Per the germline V gene, CDR1 is DFQATT and CDR2 is SNEGSKA (reference sequence). V was shortened by 0 bases and J by 3 bases, with 6 bases between the two germline ends. This CDR3 comprises 12 residues. The CDR3 nucleotides read TGCAGTGCTAGAGATTTTGACTACGAGCAGTACTTC. This codes for CSARDFDYEQYF.

This clonotype was counted only a few times. The V call is TRBV4-3, the J call TRBJ1-1, with TRBD1 matching over 7 bases. CDR1 and CDR2 from the germline V gene are LGHNA and YSLEER. Trimming at V came to 0 bases and at J to 3 bases, leaving 4 bases not matched to a gene. CDR3 length: 15 amino acids. In nucleotides, the CDR3 is TGCGCCAGCAGCCAAGATGGGGGACAGTACACTGAAGCTTTCTTT. Translating gives CASSQDGGQYTEAFF.

Ten or more counts support this clonotype. The V and J genes are TRBV20-1 and TRBJ1-1, with 8 bases identical to TRBD1. Per germline, CDR1 DFQATT and CDR2 SNEGSKA (reference sequence). Trimming cost V 2 bases and J 0 bases; bases outside gene matches: 5. The length of the CDR3 is 15 residues. DNA of the CDR3: TGCAGTGCTAGATTGACAGGGGCCTTGAACACTGAAGCTTTCTTT. Its translation: CSARLTGALNTEAFF.

In this sample, this clonotype turned up a few times. CDR3 DNA sequence: TGTGCCAGCAGTTTCCTCCCCGGGCGGCGAACCTACAATGAGCAGTTCTTC. Translated, it gives CASSFLPGRRTYNEQFF. The genes are TRBV12-3 or TRBV12-4 and TRBJ2-1; D call uncertain. The CDR3 runs 17 residues. Deletions cut 3 bases from V and 2 bases from J, with 17 bases between.

There are many counts of this clonotype. CDR3 loop: CASSYSGTYNEQFF. The DNA of the CDR3 is TGTGCCAGCAGCTATAGCGGGACCTACAATGAGCAGTTCTTC. The chain carries TRBV27 and TRBJ2-1; 8 bases agree with TRBD2. CDR3 length: 14 residues. V was pared by 6 bases and J by 2 bases, with 3 bases of the junction left unmatched. Germline lookup yields CDR1 MNHEY and CDR2 SMNVEV (reference sequence).

J is TRBJ2-2 and V is TRBV10-3; no clear D gene. Trimming removed 11 bases from V and 0 bases from J, with 10 bases in between. CDR1 ENHRY and CDR2 SYGVKD come from the germline V gene. This CDR3 region has 13 residues. The CDR3 here is CALGRPNTGELFF. In nucleotides, the CDR3 is TGTGCCTTGGGTCGACCGAACACCGGGGAGCTGTTTTTT.

The V gene is TRBV7-6, the J gene TRBJ2-5; D might be TRBD2 (5 bases). Per the germline V gene, CDR1 is SGHVS and CDR2 is FNYEAQ. The CDR3 is made up of 15 amino acids. Between the trimmed V and J ends, which lost 5 bases and 0 bases, there was a span of 13 bases. As DNA, the CDR3 is TGTGCCAGCAGCCCCTCCTTAGCGCACCAAGAGACCCAGTACTTC. It translates to CASSPSLAHQETQYF. The full variable domain, completed using reference TRBV7-6 and TRBJ2-5, is GAGVSQSPRYKVTKRGQDVALRCDPISGHVSLYWYRQALGQGPEFLTYFNYEAQQDKSGLPNDRFSAERPEGSISTLTIQRTEQRDSAMYRCASSPSLAHQETQYFGPGTRLLVL.

As concerns this clonotype: A clone one base away is much larger, so this may be a read error. Because the CDR3 is missing its conserved closing phenylalanine or tryptophan, this is likely a read error. This chain joins TRBV30 and TRBJ2-1; D uncertain. V gave up 4 bases and J gave up 8 bases, with 15 bases separating them. The germline V gene has CDR1 GTSNPN and CDR2 SVGIG (reference sequence). The CDR3 runs 13 residues. DNA of the CDR3: TGTGCCTGGACTGGGTTACTGGTGTATGAGCAGTTCCTC. It codes for CAWTGLLVYEQFL.

The chain's CDR3 is CASSYSKGRGYEQYF. CDR3 nucleotide sequence: TGTGCCAGCAGTTACTCGAAGGGCAGGGGCTACGAGCAGTACTTC. V is TRBV6-2 or TRBV6-3 and J is TRBJ2-7; TRBD1 is a possible D gene (6 bases). The CDR3 contains 15 residues. Looked up from germline, CDR1 is MNHEY and CDR2 is SVGEGT. V was pared by 0 bases and J by 3 bases, with 12 bases between.

This clonotype appeared many times. This sequence joins TRBV7-9 and TRBJ1-1; perhaps TRBD1 as D (5 bases). Germline CDR1 reads SEHNR; CDR2 reads FQNEAQ (reference sequence). V was shortened by 4 bases and J by 5 bases, with 8 bases between the two germline ends. The CDR3 runs to 12 residues. CDR3 region: CASSYRQTEAFF. The DNA for the CDR3 is TGTGCCAGCAGCTACAGACAGACTGAAGCTTTCTTT.

This clonotype was recorded many times. V is TRBV27 and J is TRBJ2-7; a weak D match, TRBD1 (6 bases). V was cut by 4 bases and J by 3 bases, with 16 bases left in between. This CDR3 has 15 residues. Looked up from germline, CDR1 is MNHEY and CDR2 is SMNVEV (reference sequence). CDR3 region: CASSSALTGYYEQYF. Here the CDR3 DNA reads TGTGCCAGCAGTTCGGCCCTGACAGGATACTACGAGCAGTACTTC.

J is TRBJ2-3 and V is TRBV6-2 or TRBV6-3; unclear D gene. CDR1 is MNHEY, CDR2 SVGEGT, per germline. The CDR3 consists of 12 residues. CDR3 DNA sequence: TGTGCGGCTGGGCTAGGTACAGATACGCAGTATTTT. Its protein is CAAGLGTDTQYF.

With respect to this clonotype: A read error may be the cause here, since a much bigger clone is one base away. V usage is TRBV5-1 and J usage is TRBJ2-1; D remains unclear. Germline-derived CDR1 and CDR2 are SGHRS and YFSETQ. This CDR3 comprises 15 residues. CDR3: CASSFFKSSYNGQFF. In nucleotides, the CDR3 is TGCGCCAGCAGCTTTTTCAAAAGCTCCTACAATGGGCAGTTCTTC. Full variable domain (missing parts from reference TRBV5-1 and TRBJ2-1): KAGVTQTPRYLIKTRGQQVTLSCSPISGHRSVSWYQQTPGQGLQFLFEYFSETQRNKGNFPGRFSGRQFSNSRSEMNVSTLELGDSALYLCASSFFKSSYNGQFFGPGTRLTVL.

This clonotype appeared many times. J is TRBJ1-2 and V is TRBV2, with a weak D call TRBD1 (6 bases). Germline assignment: CDR1 SNHLY and CDR2 FYNNEI. Trimming removed 4 bases at V and 5 bases at J, with 14 bases between. The CDR3 has 14 residues. In DNA, the CDR3 is TGTGCCAGCAGTGCCACAGGGTATGGATATGGCTACACCTTC. Protein product: CASSATGYGYGYTF. Complete variable domain (other parts from reference TRBV2 and TRBJ1-2): EPEVTQTPSHQVTQMGQEVILRCVPISNHLYFYWYRQILGQKVEFLVSFYNNEISEKSEIFDDQFSVERPDGSNFTLKIRSTKLEDSAMYFCASSATGYGYGYTFGSGTRLTVV.

Notes on this clonotype: One base away lies a much larger clone, so this may be a sequencing read error. This rearrangement joins TRBV28 to TRBJ1-1; 9 nucleotides agree with TRBD1. This CDR3 contains 15 residues. The germline V gene has CDR1 MDHEN and CDR2 SYDVKM. In DNA form, the CDR3 reads TGTACCAGCAGTTCACAGGGGGCGTCGGGCACTGAAGCTTTCTTT. It codes for CTSSSQGASGTEAFF.

This clonotype was counted at least ten times. The chain couples TRBV6-5 to TRBJ2-5; the D call may be TRBD1 or TRBD2 (5 bases each). This CDR3 has 15 residues. Germline CDR1 is MNHEY and CDR2 is SVGAGI. The V gene lost 4 bases and the J gene lost 2 bases, with 14 bases spanning the gap. The CDR3 protein is CASSSMGRIQETQYF. The CDR3 DNA reads TGTGCCAGCAGTTCCATGGGACGGATACAAGAGACCCAGTACTTC.

At least ten counts were recorded for this clonotype. V gene TRBV13 combines with J gene TRBJ1-1; D call uncertain. Germline CDR1 and CDR2: PRHDT and FYEKMQ (reference sequence). Trimming took off 4 bases at V and 4 bases at J, with 10 bases between the two ends. The CDR3 has 13 residues. CDR3 DNA sequence: TGTGCCAGCAGCTCGAGACCGGGCACTGAAGCTTTCTTT. It translates to CASSSRPGTEAFF.

In regard to this clonotype: Since a much larger clone is just one base distant, this may be a read error. The CDR3 does not close with the conserved phenylalanine or tryptophan, likely indicating a read error. The chain is built from TRBV25-1 and TRBJ1-1; tentative D call: TRBD1 (5 bases). Germline V gene sequence: CDR1 MGHDK, CDR2 SYGVNS. Deletions cut 0 bases from V and 0 bases from J, with 8 bases between. The CDR3 runs to 15 residues. CDR3 sequence (DNA): TGTGCCAGCAGTGAATATCAGGGTTTGAACACTGAAGCTTTCCTT. Translation gives CASSEYQGLNTEAFL.

A remark on this clonotype: A much bigger clone sits one base away, suggesting this may be a read error. The V call is TRBV28, the J call TRBJ1-2; weak D call: TRBD1 (5 bases). CDR1 and CDR2 from the germline V gene are MDHEN and SYDVKM. Trimming left V 5 bases short and J 4 bases short, with 14 bases between. CDR3 length: 14 residues. The CDR3 reads CASSPVREIYGYTF. As DNA, the CDR3 is TGTGCCAGCAGTCCAGTCAGGGAGATCTATGGCTACACCTTC.

This clonotype has at least ten counts. The chain couples TRBV7-9 to TRBJ2-4; TRBD1 matches at 12 bases. The CDR3 consists of 17 residues. Germline V gene data show CDR1 as SEHNR and CDR2 as FQNEAQ (reference sequence). V dropped 5 bases and J dropped 3; count of bases not matched to a gene: 8. This CDR3 reads CASSPGTGGFGKNIQYF. The CDR3 coding sequence is TGTGCCAGCAGCCCCGGGACAGGGGGCTTTGGCAAAAACATTCAGTACTTC.

With regard to this clonotype: Since a much larger clone is just one base distant, this may be a read error. In this CDR3 the conserved last residue, phenylalanine or tryptophan, is missing, so a read error is likely. This chain uses TRBV6-5 with TRBJ2-7; TRBD2 agrees at 11 bases. Germline lookup yields CDR1 MNHEY and CDR2 SVGAGI. This CDR3 comprises 17 residues. Trimming removed 5 bases from V and 3 bases from J; junction bases left unmatched: 12. The CDR3 is CASSPTPSGGINYEQYL. In DNA form, the CDR3 reads TGTGCCAGCAGTCCTACCCCTAGCGGGGGGATAAACTACGAGCAGTACCTC.

Note on this clonotype: This likely comes from a read error, as the CDR3 has no conserved phenylalanine or tryptophan at its end. V and J are TRBV11-2 and TRBJ2-1; 8 nucleotides agree with TRBD2. The J call may be faulty, since TRBJ2-5 better matches the DNA end. Germline V lookup: CDR1 SGHAT, CDR2 FQNNGV. The CDR3 sequence is 17 residues long. DNA of the CDR3: TGTGCCAGCAGCTCTCGCCCGGGGGGGCGCCTCCAAGAGACCCAGTACTCC. Translation: CASSSRPGGRLQETQYS.

Worth noting for this clonotype: This may come from a read error, since a much larger clone is one base off. The chain joins TRBV29-1 to TRBJ2-5, with D possibly being TRBD1 or TRBD2 (5 bases each). Trimming removed 3 bases at V and 5 bases at J, with 19 bases between. Germline loops: CDR1 SQVTM, CDR2 ANQGSEA. The CDR3 is made up of 15 amino acids. The CDR3 is CSVEGVRQQRETQYF. DNA of the CDR3: TGCAGCGTTGAGGGGGTTAGGCAACAGCGGGAGACCCAGTACTTC.

CDR3 sequence: CASSVGGTSGETQYF. In DNA, the CDR3 is TGTGCCAGCAGCGTCGGCGGAACTTCGGGGGAGACCCAGTACTTC. This chain uses TRBV9 with TRBJ2-5; D possibly corresponds to TRBD2 (5 bases). CDR1 is SGDLS and CDR2 is YYNGEE in the germline V gene. V was pared by 2 bases and J by 5 bases, with 16 bases between. The CDR3 totals 15 residues.

About this clonotype: Given a much more abundant clone one base away, this may be a read error. The V and J genes are TRBV4-3 and TRBJ2-2; D is unclear. The V and J ends lost 1 base and 5 bases respectively, with 14 bases between them. Germline-derived CDR1 and CDR2 are LGHNA and YSLEER. The CDR3 contains 16 residues. Here the CDR3 reads CASSQGYSLGTGELFF. The CDR3 nucleotides read TGCGCCAGCAGCCAAGGCTACAGTCTAGGAACCGGGGAGCTGTTTTTT.

Turning to this clonotype: Compared with germline, one end of the junction differs, possibly owing to a read error. The chain is built from TRBV6-2 or TRBV6-3 and TRBJ2-7, with D maybe TRBD1 (6 bases). This CDR3 region has 17 residues. Germline CDR1 reads MNHEY; CDR2 reads SVGEGT. The CDR3 is CACSYSTGGESSYEQYF. In DNA form, the CDR3 reads TGTGCCTGCAGTTACTCGACTGGGGGCGAGAGCTCCTACGAGCAGTACTTC.